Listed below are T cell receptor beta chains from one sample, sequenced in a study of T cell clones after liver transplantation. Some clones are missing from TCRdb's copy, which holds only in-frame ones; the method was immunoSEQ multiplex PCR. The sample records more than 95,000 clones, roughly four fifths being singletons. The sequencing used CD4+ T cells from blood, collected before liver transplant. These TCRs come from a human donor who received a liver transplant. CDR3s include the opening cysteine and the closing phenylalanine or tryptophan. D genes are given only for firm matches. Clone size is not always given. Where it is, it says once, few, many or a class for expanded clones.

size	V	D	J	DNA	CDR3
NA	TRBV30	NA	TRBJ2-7	TGTGCCTGGAGTGTCCCGGGGGCGAGGTACGAGCAGTACTTC	CAWSVPGARYEQYF
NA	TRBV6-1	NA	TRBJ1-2	TGTGCCAGCAGTGAGCTCACCCATTATGGCTACACCTTC	CASSELTHYGYTF
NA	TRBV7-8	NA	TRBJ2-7	TGTGCCAGCAGCCCTCGCCGGGGGCAGAACTACGAGCAGTACTTC	CASSPRRGQNYEQYF
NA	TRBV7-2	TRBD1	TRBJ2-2	TGTGCCAGCAGCTTAAATTCAGGGGGTACCGGGGAGCTGTTTTTT	CASSLNSGGTGELFF
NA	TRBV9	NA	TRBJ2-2	TGTGCCAGCAGCCAAACTACAGGACTTTCCGGGGAGCTGTTTTTT	CASSQTTGLSGELFF
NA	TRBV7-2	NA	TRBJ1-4	TGTGCCAGCAGCTCCGGACGGGGCGAAAAACTGTTTTTT	CASSSGRGEKLFF
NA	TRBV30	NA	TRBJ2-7	TGTGCCTGGAGTGAACTAGGGATCCAGCAGTACTTC	CAWSELGIQQYF
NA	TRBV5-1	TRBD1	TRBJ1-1	TGCGCCAGCCGGCGGGAGGGACAGGGGGCCTCTGAAGCTTTCTTT	CASRREGQGASEAFF
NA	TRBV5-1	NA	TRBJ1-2	TGCGCCAGTCGCAGGGAGAGCTCCTATGGCTACACCTTC	CASRRESSYGYTF
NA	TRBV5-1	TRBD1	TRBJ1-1	TGCGCCAGCAGCTTACTATCGACAGGGGGGAACACTGAAGCTTTCTTT	CASSLLSTGGNTEAFF
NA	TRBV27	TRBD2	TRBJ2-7	TGTGCCAGCAGACTAGCGGGAGCCTACGAGCAGTACTTC	CASRLAGAYEQYF
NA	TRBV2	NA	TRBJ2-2	TGTGCCAGCAGCTTGCGGGCAGAAGTTGGCGGGGAGCTGTTTTTT	CASSLRAEVGGELFF
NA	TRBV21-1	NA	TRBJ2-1	TGTGCCAGCAGCAAGAATCGGGGGGAAGGGGAGCAGTTCTTC	CASSKNRGEGEQFF
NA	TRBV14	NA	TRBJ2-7	TGTGCCAGCAGGGGGGAGCGTGGGTGCTCCGAACCCTACGAGCAGTACTTC	CASRGERGCSEPYEQYF
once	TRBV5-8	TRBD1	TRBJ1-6	TGTGCCAGCAGCCCCCGGGGACAGACCTATAATTCACCCCTCCACTTT	CASSPRGQTYNSPLHF
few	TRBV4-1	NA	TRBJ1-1	TGCGCCAGCAGCCAAGGTCGGGGGCCGGACACTGAAGCTTTCTTT	CASSQGRGPDTEAFF
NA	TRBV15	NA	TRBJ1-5	TGTGCCACCAGCAGAAATGGGGGCAGGGTCCATTTT	CATSRNGGRVHF
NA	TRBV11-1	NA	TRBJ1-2	TGTGCCAGCAGCTTAGTGGCAGGGAGAGGCTACACCTTC	CASSLVAGRGYTF
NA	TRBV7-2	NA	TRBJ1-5	TGTGCCAGCAGCTTAAATTCCCTTCCCAATCAGCCCCAGCATTTT	CASSLNSLPNQPQHF
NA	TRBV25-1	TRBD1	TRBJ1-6	TGTGCCAGCAGTACAGGGGTTAATTCACCCCTCCACTTT	CASSTGVNSPLHF
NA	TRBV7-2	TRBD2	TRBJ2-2	TGTGCCAGCAGCGGGAGGGTCACCGGGGAGCTGTTTTTT	CASSGRVTGELFF